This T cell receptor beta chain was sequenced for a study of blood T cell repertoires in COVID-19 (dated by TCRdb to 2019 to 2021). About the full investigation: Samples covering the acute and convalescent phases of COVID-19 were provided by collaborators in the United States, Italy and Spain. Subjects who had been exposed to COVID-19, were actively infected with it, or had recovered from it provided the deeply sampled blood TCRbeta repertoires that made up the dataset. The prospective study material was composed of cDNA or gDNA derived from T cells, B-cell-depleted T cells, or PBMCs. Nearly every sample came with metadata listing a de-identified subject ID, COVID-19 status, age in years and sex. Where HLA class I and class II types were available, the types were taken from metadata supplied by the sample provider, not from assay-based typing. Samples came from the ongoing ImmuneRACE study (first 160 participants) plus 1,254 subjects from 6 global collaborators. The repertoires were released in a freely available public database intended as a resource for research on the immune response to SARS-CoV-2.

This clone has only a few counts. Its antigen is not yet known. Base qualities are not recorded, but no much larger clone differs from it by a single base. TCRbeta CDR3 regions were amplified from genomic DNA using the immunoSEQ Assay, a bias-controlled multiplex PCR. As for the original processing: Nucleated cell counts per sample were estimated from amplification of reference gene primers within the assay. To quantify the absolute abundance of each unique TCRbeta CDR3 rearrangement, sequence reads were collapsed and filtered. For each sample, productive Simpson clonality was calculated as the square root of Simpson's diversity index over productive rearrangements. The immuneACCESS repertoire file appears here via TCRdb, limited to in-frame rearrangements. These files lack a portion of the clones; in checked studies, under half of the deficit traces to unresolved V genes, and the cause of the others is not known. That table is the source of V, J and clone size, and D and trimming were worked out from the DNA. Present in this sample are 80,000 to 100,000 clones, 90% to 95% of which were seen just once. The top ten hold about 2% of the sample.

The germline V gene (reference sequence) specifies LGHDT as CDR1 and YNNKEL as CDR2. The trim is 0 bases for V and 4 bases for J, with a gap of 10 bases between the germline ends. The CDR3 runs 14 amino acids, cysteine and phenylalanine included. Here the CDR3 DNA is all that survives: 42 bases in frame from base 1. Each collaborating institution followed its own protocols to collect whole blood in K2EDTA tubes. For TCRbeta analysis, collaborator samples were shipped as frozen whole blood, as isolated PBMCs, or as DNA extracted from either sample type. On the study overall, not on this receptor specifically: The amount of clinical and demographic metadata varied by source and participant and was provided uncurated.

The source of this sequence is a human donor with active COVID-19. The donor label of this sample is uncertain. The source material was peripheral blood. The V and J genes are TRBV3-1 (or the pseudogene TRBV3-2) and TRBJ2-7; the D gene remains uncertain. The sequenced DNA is TGTGCCAGCAGCCAAGATGTGCTAGTGTACGAGCAGTACTTC. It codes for CASSQDVLVYEQYF.